Each of the 21 T cell receptor beta chains below was sequenced from the same sample in a study of shared T cell receptors in the human thymus. The protocol was immunoSEQ multiplex PCR, while the TCRdb copy is restricted to in-frame clones and leaves out a portion. The data show about 660,000 clones, with around 87% seen just once and 0.0094% held by the top ten. The sample also formed part of further work on human thymus T cells.

Material for sequencing was thymocytes. These receptors all come from a boy in the first two years of life with a congenital heart defect.

This clone appeared a single time. The J gene is TRBJ2-1, the V gene TRBV9, with D unclear. CDR1 is SGDLS and CDR2 is YYNGEE in the germline V gene. The CDR3 covers 12 residues. The ends were cut back, 3 bases at V and 4 bases at J, with 5 bases in the middle. In DNA form, the CDR3 reads TGTGCCAGCAGCGGACTTTACAATGAGCAGTTCTTC. Protein sequence: CASSGLYNEQFF.

The gene calls are TRBV5-6 and TRBJ2-1; 7 nucleotides match TRBD2. The germline CDR1 and CDR2 sequences are SGHDT and YYEEEE. Trimming at V came to 3 bases and at J to 16 bases, leaving 10 bases not matched to a gene. This CDR3 is 12 amino acids long. The DNA of the CDR3 is TGTGCCAGCAGCTCCAAAGCGGGATCCGAATTCTTC. Amino acids: CASSSKAGSEFF.

CDR3 protein: CAGPLAGSYNEQFF. DNA of the CDR3: TGTGCCGGACCATTAGCGGGTTCATACAATGAGCAGTTCTTC. The rearrangement uses TRBV6-6 and TRBJ2-1, with 7 bases lining up with TRBD2. This CDR3 has 14 amino acids. Germline V gene sequence: CDR1 MNHNY, CDR2 SVGAGI (reference sequence). V lost 11 bases to trimming and J lost 4 bases; unmatched junction nucleotides: 11.

This rearrangement joins TRBV9 to TRBJ1-1, with D possibly being TRBD1 (6 bases). Per the germline V gene, CDR1 is SGDLS and CDR2 is YYNGEE. There are 14 residues in the CDR3. V gave up 2 bases and J gave up 1 base, with 9 bases separating them. CDR3 DNA sequence: TGTGCCAGCAGCGTTTCGGGACAGAACACTGAAGCTTTCTTT. Its protein product is CASSVSGQNTEAFF.

V is TRBV19 and J is TRBJ1-4; 7 bases fit TRBD1. Germline CDR1 is LNHDA and CDR2 is SQIVND (reference sequence). V gave up 1 base and J gave up 8 bases; unmatched junction bases: 16. This CDR3 comprises 18 residues. Here the CDR3 DNA reads TGTGCCAGTAGTATAGGCCATCGACAGGGCGGGGTGGAGGAAAAACTGTTTTTT. Its protein product is CASSIGHRQGGVEEKLFF.

This rearrangement joins TRBV19 to TRBJ1-2; D unresolved. Germline V gene sequence: CDR1 LNHDA, CDR2 SQIVND (reference sequence). V lost 7 bases and J lost 4, with 16 bases in between. The CDR3 has 14 residues. As DNA, the CDR3 is TGTGCCAGTACCCCAGGTGGGTTGAGCTATGGCTACACCTTC. Its translation is CASTPGGLSYGYTF.

The chain recombines TRBV4-1 with TRBJ1-6, with TRBD1 matching 7 bases. This CDR3 is built from 15 residues. Germline-derived CDR1 and CDR2 are MGHRA and YSYEKL. V lost 3 bases and J lost 11; bases outside the gene matches: 10. The CDR3 sequence: CASSQSDRNRPPLHF. CDR3 in DNA: TGCGCCAGCAGCCAGTCGGACAGGAACAGACCACCCCTCCACTTT.

The V call is TRBV25-1, the J call TRBJ2-7; 14 bases fit TRBD2. The length of the CDR3 is 16 residues. Losses at the gene ends were 5 bases for V and 2 bases for J; bases not matched to a gene: 5. Germline V gene sequence: CDR1 MGHDK, CDR2 SYGVNS. The CDR3 region is CASSTRTSGGPYEQYF. As DNA, the CDR3 is TGTGCCAGCAGTACTCGGACTAGCGGGGGGCCCTACGAGCAGTACTTC.

This clone came up once. The gene calls are TRBV11-2 and TRBJ2-3; 7 bases align to TRBD1. Unmatched junction bases numbered 12, after V lost 1 base and J lost 2 bases. This CDR3 region has 18 residues. Germline V gene lookup returns CDR1 SGHAT and CDR2 FQNNGV. CDR3 residues: CASSLGVCAGGDTDTQYF. As DNA, the CDR3 is TGTGCCAGCAGCTTAGGCGTTTGCGCAGGGGGAGACACAGATACGCAGTATTTT.

The chain carries TRBV30 and TRBJ1-1; D possibly corresponds to TRBD1 (6 bases). The CDR3 is made up of 15 amino acids. The V and J ends lost 2 bases and 3 bases respectively, with 16 bases between them. Per germline, CDR1 GTSNPN and CDR2 SVGIG (reference sequence). The CDR3 reads CAWSQGMVVYTEAFF. In DNA, the CDR3 is TGTGCCTGGAGTCAGGGGATGGTCGTATACACTGAAGCTTTCTTT. The complete variable domain, with remaining parts taken from reference TRBV30 and TRBJ1-1, reads SQTIHQWPATLVQPVGSPLSLECTVEGTSNPNLYWYRQAAGRGLQLLFYSVGIGQISSEVPQNLSASRPQDRQFILSSKKLLLSDSGFYLCAWSQGMVVYTEAFFGQGTRLTVV.

This chain connects TRBV27 to TRBJ1-2, with 9 bases fitting TRBD1. The CDR3 length is 16 residues. Germline V gene data show CDR1 as MNHEY and CDR2 as SMNVEV (reference sequence). The ends lost 4 bases at V and 2 bases at J; junction bases unmatched: 8. The CDR3 spells CASSSFGQGRNYGYTF. The DNA of the CDR3 is TGTGCCAGCAGTTCCTTCGGACAGGGGCGGAACTATGGCTACACCTTC.

J is TRBJ1-5 and V is TRBV28, with a tentative D call TRBD1 (5 bases). Germline CDR1 reads MDHEN; CDR2 reads SYDVKM. V was shortened by 8 bases and J by 6 bases, with 17 bases between the two germline ends. The CDR3 consists of 14 residues. The CDR3 bases are TGTGCCAGCGCCTTGGCAGGGTGGGCTCAGCCCCAGCATTTT. Translating it yields CASALAGWAQPQHF.

This chain joins TRBV19 and TRBJ2-1; 12 bases line up with TRBD2. Germline CDR1 and CDR2: LNHDA and SQIVND (reference sequence). With V trimmed by 8 bases and J by 2 bases, 13 bases remained unmatched. This CDR3 region has 18 residues. Here the CDR3 DNA reads TGTGCCAGTTCCGAAACTAGCGGGGGGACGCGTACCTACAATGAGCAGTTCTTC. Its translation is CASSETSGGTRTYNEQFF.

V gene TRBV7-8 combines with J gene TRBJ2-7; TRBD1 matches at 7 bases. V gave up 1 base and J gave up 0 bases; unmatched junction bases: 0. Per germline, CDR1 SGHVS and CDR2 FQNEAQ. The CDR3 loop spans 14 amino acids. CDR3 sequence (DNA): TGTGCCAGCAGCTTAGGGGACAGCTCCTACGAGCAGTACTTC. Its protein is CASSLGDSSYEQYF.

In this sample, this clone turned up once. V usage is TRBV28 and J usage is TRBJ1-1, with TRBD1 as a possible D gene (6 bases). Looked up from germline, CDR1 is MDHEN and CDR2 is SYDVKM. This CDR3 comprises 13 residues. Deletions cut 4 bases from V and 6 bases from J, with 12 bases between. In nucleotides, the CDR3 is TGTGCCAGCAGTTGCCAGGGGACGGCTGAAGCTTTCTTT. Amino acids: CASSCQGTAEAFF. The whole variable domain, remainder taken from reference TRBV28 and TRBJ1-1, is DVKVTQSSRYLVKRTGEKVFLECVQDMDHENMFWYRQDPGLGLRLIYFSYDVKMKEKGDIPEGYSVSREKKERFSLILESASTNQTSMYLCASSCQGTAEAFFGQGTRLTVV.

The J gene is TRBJ1-4, the V gene TRBV5-4, with D hard to call. From germline, CDR1 is SGHNT and CDR2 YYREEE (reference sequence). This CDR3 contains 16 residues. V was cut by 3 bases and J by 3 bases, with 15 bases left in between. In DNA form, the CDR3 reads TGTGCCAGCAGCTCAGACCCCCGACACTCTAATGAAAAACTGTTTTTT. This codes for CASSSDPRHSNEKLFF.

Regarding this clone: The sample carries other DNA sequences with the same CDR3. The chain carries TRBV6-1 and TRBJ1-6; 8 bases align to TRBD1. CDR3 size: 16 residues. CDR1 and CDR2 (germline): MNHNS, SASEGT. Trimming at V came to 3 bases and at J to 2 bases, leaving 3 bases not matched to a gene. The CDR3 nucleotides read TGTGCCAGCAGTGACCGGGACAGGCCCTATAATTCACCCCTCCACTTT. Translating it yields CASSDRDRPYNSPLHF.

The chain carries TRBV4-3 and TRBJ2-1, with D unclear. Between the trimmed V and J ends, which lost 1 base and 0 bases, there was a span of 10 bases. This CDR3 has 16 amino acids. CDR1 and CDR2 (germline): LGHNA, YSLEER. In DNA, the CDR3 is TGCGCCAGCAGCCAAGGAGCAATGAGCTCCTACAATGAGCAGTTCTTC. Protein product: CASSQGAMSSYNEQFF.

The chain employs TRBV11-2 and TRBJ2-7, with 10 bases matching TRBD2. CDR1 and CDR2 (germline): SGHAT, FQNNGV. With V trimmed by 10 bases and J by 1 base, 7 bases remained unmatched. CDR3 length equals 14 residues. Written as DNA, the CDR3 is TGTGCCATTATGGGACTAGCGTTTTCCTACGAGCAGTACTTC. Its protein is CAIMGLAFSYEQYF.

Only one count was recorded for this clone. The chain links TRBV28 to TRBJ1-1, with TRBD1 matching over 9 bases. This CDR3 is built from 19 residues. Germline V lookup: CDR1 MDHEN, CDR2 SYDVKM. Trimming at V came to 3 bases and at J to 2 bases, leaving 16 bases not matched to a gene. CDR3 residues: CASSFDPPGQGRRNTEAFF. CDR3 bases: TGTGCCAGCAGTTTTGACCCACCAGGACAGGGGAGGAGAAACACTGAAGCTTTCTTT.

The chain recombines TRBV11-3 with TRBJ2-7; TRBD2 matches 7 bases. V was pared by 0 bases and J by 6 bases, with 11 bases of the junction left unmatched. Germline V CDR1 and CDR2: SGHNT, YENEEA. The CDR3 totals 16 residues. CDR3 sequence: CASSLDRSQGGFEQYF. The CDR3, as DNA: TGTGCCAGCAGCTTAGATAGGTCCCAGGGAGGGTTCGAGCAGTACTTC. The full variable domain, completed using reference TRBV11-3 and TRBJ2-7, is EAGVVQSPRYKIIEKKQPVAFWCNPISGHNTLYWYLQNLGQGPELLIRYENEEAVDDSQLPKDRFSAERLKGVDSTLKIQPAELGDSAVYLCASSLDRSQGGFEQYFGPGTRLTVT.